A single sample gave rise to the 30 T cell receptor beta chains below, sequenced in a study of Ad26.COV2.S vaccination and SARS-CoV-2 variants. Treatment defined: approximately 18 received Ad26.COV2.S at low or high dose, single or two shots; five or six received placebo; per-sample allocation not given. Vaccine and placebo recipients were sampled on day 63 after the first injection. The repertoire was sequenced with immunoSEQ multiplex PCR; TCRdb's copy has only in-frame clones and lacks some. Counted here are 250,000 or so clones, approximately 90% occurring once; the ten biggest clones make up approximately 3%. The sample was peripheral blood, taken in a trial of Ad26.COV2.S vaccine versus placebo. All receptors derive from a person aged 18-60 years who received the Ad26.COV2.S COVID-19 vaccine or a placebo.

The chain carries TRBV6-5 and TRBJ2-1, with 7 nucleotides matching TRBD2. The length of the CDR3 is 12 residues. Germline V CDR1 and CDR2: MNHEY, SVGAGI. With 7 bases clipped from V and 5 bases from J, the junction kept 2 bases outside the gene matches. The CDR3 DNA sequence: TGTGCCAGCACTAGCGGTAACAATGAGCAGTTCTTC. Translated: CASTSGNNEQFF.

This chain connects TRBV19 to TRBJ1-3, with 7 bases fitting TRBD1. Trimming took 5 bases from V and 2 from J; bases not matched to a gene: 9. CDR3 size: 16 residues. Germline V lookup: CDR1 LNHDA, CDR2 SQIVND (reference sequence). The CDR3 bases are TGTGCCAGTAGTGCCGGGACAGAGGGTACTGGAAACACCATATATTTT. Its translation: CASSAGTEGTGNTIYF.

This clone was counted between two and nine times. This chain links TRBV7-2 with TRBJ2-5; D remains ambiguous. Germline lookup yields CDR1 SGHTA and CDR2 FQGNSA. The CDR3 consists of 15 residues. Trimming shortened V by 5 bases and J by 3 bases, and 16 bases separated the two germline ends. For the CDR3, the DNA is TGTGCCAGCAGCGGGCGGCTCAGTGGGGAAGAGACCCAGTACTTC. Translating it yields CASSGRLSGEETQYF. The full variable domain, its missing parts supplied by reference TRBV7-2 and TRBJ2-5, is GAGVSQSPSNKVTEKGKDVELRCDPISGHTALYWYRQSLGQGLEFLIYFQGNSAPDKSGLPSDRFSAERTGGSVSTLTIQRTQQEDSAVYLCASSGRLSGEETQYFGPGTRLLVL.

Notes on this clone: This could be a read error, since a much larger clone is one nucleotide away. The chain has TRBV6-2 or TRBV6-3 and TRBJ2-7; D gene ambiguous. Germline V gene lookup returns CDR1 MNHEY and CDR2 SVGEGT. Trimming cost V 4 bases and J 3 bases, with 7 bases left between them. CDR3 size: 12 residues. CDR3 nucleotides: TGTGCCAGCAGTTCGACCTTCTACGAGCAGTACTTC. Its translation: CASSSTFYEQYF.

This clone was counted only a few times. CDR3 sequence: CASSYAGTAQETQYF. The CDR3 DNA follows: TGTGCCAGCAGTTACGCGGGGACAGCTCAAGAGACCCAGTACTTC. The chain carries TRBV6-2 or TRBV6-3 and TRBJ2-5; tentatively, D is TRBD1 (7 bases). This CDR3 contains 15 residues. V was clipped by 2 bases and J by 2 bases, with 12 bases between them. Germline loops: CDR1 MNHEY, CDR2 SVGEGT.

The chain is built from TRBV10-3 and TRBJ1-6; 12 positions match TRBD1. Trimming removed 6 bases from V and 8 bases from J; junction bases left unmatched: 5. The length of the CDR3 is 15 residues. From germline, CDR1 is ENHRY and CDR2 SYGVKD. Here the CDR3 reads CAIRPGTGGDSPLHF. CDR3 nucleotide sequence: TGTGCCATCAGACCAGGGACAGGGGGCGATTCACCCCTCCACTTT.

The chain uses TRBV10-3 and TRBJ2-7; 10 bases align to TRBD1. V was pared by 3 bases and J by 4 bases, with 9 bases of the junction left unmatched. The CDR3 length is 16 residues. Germline CDR1 ENHRY, CDR2 SYGVKD. This CDR3 is CAISDSWTGGSYEQYF. Here the CDR3 DNA reads TGTGCCATCAGTGACAGTTGGACAGGGGGATCTTACGAGCAGTACTTC.

This chain joins TRBV7-9 and TRBJ2-5; 9 bases align to TRBD1. This CDR3 has 16 amino acids. CDR1 is SEHNR, CDR2 FQNEAQ, per germline (reference sequence). V gave up 3 bases and J gave up 5 bases; unmatched junction bases: 10. CDR3 coding DNA: TGTGCCAGCAGCTTGGTACAGGGGGCATTGGGTGAGACCCAGTACTTC. This encodes CASSLVQGALGETQYF.

CDR3 in DNA: TGTGCCAGCAGCTTAGAGGGGGCAGGGTTCTACAATGAGCAGTTCTTC. Protein product: CASSLEGAGFYNEQFF. The chain has TRBV7-9 and TRBJ2-1; 7 bases match TRBD1. The CDR3 spans 16 residues. V lost 1 base to trimming and J lost 3 bases; unmatched junction nucleotides: 6. Germline V CDR1 and CDR2: SEHNR, FQNEAQ (reference sequence). The whole variable domain, remainder taken from reference TRBV7-9 and TRBJ2-1, is DTGVSQNPRHKITKRGQNVTFRCDPISEHNRLYWYRQTLGQGPEFLTYFQNEAQLEKSRLLSDRFSAERPKGSFSTLEIQRTEQGDSAMYLCASSLEGAGFYNEQFFGPGTRLTVL.

V is TRBV7-3 and J is TRBJ1-1; TRBD1 might be the D (6 bases). The CDR3 extends over 14 amino acids. Germline V gives CDR1 SGHTA, CDR2 FQGTGA. V lost 4 bases, J lost 4 bases, and 13 bases lay in between. The CDR3 region has the DNA TGTGCCAGCAGCTCGACAACAGGGTCCACTGAAGCTTTCTTT. Protein sequence: CASSSTTGSTEAFF.

The gene calls are TRBV30 and TRBJ2-1; 11 bases are a match to TRBD2. The CDR3 sequence is 15 residues long. Germline V gene sequence: CDR1 GTSNPN, CDR2 SVGIG (reference sequence). The trim removed 7 bases at V and 3 bases at J, leaving 8 bases unmatched. The CDR3: CASLTGTSGYNEQFF. The CDR3 DNA is TGTGCCTCCTTGACCGGGACTAGCGGCTACAATGAGCAGTTCTTC.

The chain couples TRBV28 to TRBJ2-3; 8 nucleotides line up with TRBD2. The V gene's germline CDR1 is MDHEN and CDR2 SYDVKM. The CDR3 totals 15 residues. After removal of 4 bases from V and 6 bases from J, the junction contained 9 bases not matched to a gene. CDR3 DNA: TGTGCCAGCAGTTCCCCGGGGGGGCCGCAGGATACGCAGTATTTT. Protein sequence: CASSSPGGPQDTQYF. Filled out from reference TRBV28 and TRBJ2-3, the complete variable domain reads DVKVTQSSRYLVKRTGEKVFLECVQDMDHENMFWYRQDPGLGLRLIYFSYDVKMKEKGDIPEGYSVSREKKERFSLILESASTNQTSMYLCASSSPGGPQDTQYFGPGTRLTVL.

The CDR3 here is CASSLRETGYNSPLHF. The DNA of the CDR3 is TGTGCCAGCAGCTTAAGAGAGACAGGGTATAATTCACCCCTCCACTTT. The chain couples TRBV7-8 to TRBJ1-6; 7 nucleotides line up with TRBD1. Germline-derived CDR1 and CDR2 are SGHVS and FQNEAQ. The V and J ends lost 2 bases and 4 bases, in that order; junction bases with no gene match: 5. The CDR3 has 16 amino acids.

The rearrangement uses TRBV19 and TRBJ1-1; 8 bases match TRBD1. The CDR3 is 14 amino acids. Germline V gene data show CDR1 as LNHDA and CDR2 as SQIVND (reference sequence). V was pared by 6 bases and J by 0 bases, with 3 bases of the junction left unmatched. The CDR3 coding sequence is TGTGCCAGTAGCCAGGACAGGGTGAACACTGAAGCTTTCTTT. Encoded protein: CASSQDRVNTEAFF.

V usage is TRBV7-3 and J usage is TRBJ2-2; possibly TRBD1 for D (6 bases). This CDR3 comprises 15 residues. The germline CDR1 and CDR2 sequences are SGHTA and FQGTGA. With 4 bases removed from V and 5 bases from J, the gap between germline ends came to 14 bases. In nucleotides, the CDR3 is TGTGCCAGCAGCTCCCAGGGGCTTAGAACCGGGGAGCTGTTTTTT. Its translation is CASSSQGLRTGELFF.

The rearrangement uses TRBV5-1 and TRBJ1-1; a weak D match, TRBD1 (6 bases). V lost 5 bases and J lost 4, with 21 bases in between. In germline, CDR1 is SGHRS, CDR2 YFSETQ. This CDR3 is 16 amino acids long. The CDR3 DNA follows: TGCGCCAGCAGGCCGGGACACCAAACGGGACCCACTGAAGCTTTCTTT. Encoded protein: CASRPGHQTGPTEAFF.

This chain connects TRBV15 to TRBJ1-2; a weak D match, TRBD1 (6 bases). Trimming took 1 base from V and 5 from J, leaving 17 bases between them. The V gene's germline CDR1 is LNHNV and CDR2 YYDKDF (reference sequence). This CDR3 contains 16 residues. Written as DNA, the CDR3 is TGTGCCACCAGCAGAGTGGGACATGGGCTTAATTATGGCTACACCTTC. Protein product: CATSRVGHGLNYGYTF.

The genes are TRBV7-8 and TRBJ2-7; 7 bases agree with TRBD1. V was pared by 11 bases and J by 4 bases, with 11 bases of the junction left unmatched. CDR3 length: 13 residues. Germline loops: CDR1 SGHVS, CDR2 FQNEAQ. The CDR3 is CAVDRVGGYEQYF. For the CDR3, the DNA is TGTGCCGTTGACAGGGTCGGCGGTTACGAGCAGTACTTC.

This chain uses TRBV6-6 with TRBJ2-7, with TRBD1 identical over 8 bases. V dropped 5 bases and J dropped 4; count of bases not matched to a gene: 4. In germline, CDR1 is MNHNY, CDR2 SVGAGI (reference sequence). The CDR3 is made up of 13 amino acids. CDR3 protein: CASSDRGSYEQYV. The DNA of the CDR3 is TGTGCCAGCAGTGACAGGGGCAGTTACGAGCAGTACGTC.

In DNA, the CDR3 is TGTGCCAGCAGCGCCTCGGCGGGAGTGTTTCAAGAGACCCAGTACTTC. This gives the protein CASSASAGVFQETQYF. V and J are TRBV7-9 and TRBJ2-5; 7 bases align to TRBD2. The CDR3 is made up of 16 amino acids. Germline V gene sequence: CDR1 SEHNR, CDR2 FQNEAQ (reference sequence). After removal of 5 bases from V and 2 bases from J, the junction contained 11 bases not matched to a gene.

DNA of the CDR3: TGTGCCATCAGTGATTTTGGGAGTTCACCCCTCCACTTT. Protein: CAISDFGSSPLHF. V is TRBV10-3 and J is TRBJ1-6; D is uncertain. Germline values: CDR1 ENHRY, CDR2 SYGVKD. The CDR3 length is 13 residues. The ends were cut back, 3 bases at V and 9 bases at J, with 9 bases in the middle.

The rearrangement joins TRBV7-2 to TRBJ2-7, with D unresolved. Deletions cut 1 base from V and 0 bases from J, with 13 bases between. The CDR3 sequence is 16 residues long. From germline, CDR1 is SGHTA and CDR2 FQGNSA. The CDR3 here is CASSLGGGLRSYEQYF. The CDR3 DNA reads TGTGCCAGCAGCTTAGGTGGTGGATTACGCTCCTACGAGCAGTACTTC.

The V call is TRBV6-1, the J call TRBJ1-1; the D gene is possibly TRBD1 (6 bases). The ends were cut back, 3 bases at V and 0 bases at J, with 20 bases in the middle. The germline V gene encodes CDR1 MNHNS and CDR2 SASEGT. The CDR3 is made up of 18 amino acids. CDR3 DNA sequence: TGTGCCAGCAGTGAGCGAGCCCCGACAAGGGGGATGAACACTGAAGCTTTCTTT. Residues: CASSERAPTRGMNTEAFF.

V is TRBV20-1 and J is TRBJ1-5; D not certain. The CDR3 sequence is 13 residues long. Trimming took 3 bases from V and 7 from J, leaving 13 bases between them. Looked up from germline, CDR1 is DFQATT and CDR2 is SNEGSKA (reference sequence). DNA for the CDR3: TGCAGTGCTAGTGGACCGGAGGGCCAGCCCCAGCATTTT. Its translation is CSASGPEGQPQHF.

The rearrangement joins TRBV25-1 to TRBJ2-2; the match to TRBD2 covers 11 bases. This CDR3 comprises 17 residues. V dropped 0 bases and J dropped 7; count of bases not matched to a gene: 7. Germline CDR1 is MGHDK and CDR2 is SYGVNS. CDR3 bases: TGTGCCAGCAGTGAATATTCCACTAGCGGGAGAGGCGGGGAGCTGTTTTTT. Amino acids: CASSEYSTSGRGGELFF.

The V and J genes are TRBV30 and TRBJ1-4, with 8 bases aligning to TRBD1. The CDR3 covers 14 residues. Trimming took 2 bases from V and 3 from J; bases not matched to a gene: 2. Germline CDR1 and CDR2: GTSNPN and SVGIG (reference sequence). This CDR3 reads CAWSPGQANEKLFF. Written as DNA, the CDR3 is TGTGCCTGGAGTCCGGGACAGGCTAATGAAAAACTGTTTTTT.

V gene TRBV19 combines with J gene TRBJ1-3; possibly TRBD1 for D (6 bases). The V gene's germline CDR1 is LNHDA and CDR2 SQIVND (reference sequence). This CDR3 has 14 residues. V gave up 7 bases and J gave up 0 bases, with 10 bases separating them. The CDR3 region is CASKGTHSGNTIYF. CDR3 DNA: TGTGCCAGTAAGGGGACACACTCTGGAAACACCATATATTTT.

The table lists this clone with a few counts. The chain joins TRBV19 to TRBJ2-4; D perhaps matches TRBD1 (7 bases). This CDR3 comprises 20 residues. Deletions cut 3 bases from V and 6 bases from J, with 30 bases between. Germline V gives CDR1 LNHDA, CDR2 SQIVND (reference sequence). The CDR3: CASSIIGRGSLLRDRNIQYF. In DNA, the CDR3 is TGTGCCAGTAGTATTATCGGCCGGGGGAGTCTTCTCCGGGACAGAAACATTCAGTACTTC.

The rearrangement links TRBV11-2 to TRBJ2-7; D is unclear. V was pared by 1 base and J by 6 bases, with 7 bases between. This CDR3 is built from 12 residues. Germline V gives CDR1 SGHAT, CDR2 FQNNGV. Here the CDR3 DNA reads TGTGCCAGCAGCTTAGGCGTCGCCGAGCAGTACTTC. It yields the protein CASSLGVAEQYF.

CDR3 sequence (DNA): TGTGCCAGCAGCTTGTTAGGGGATGGCTACACCTTC. Residues: CASSLLGDGYTF. The gene calls are TRBV5-6 and TRBJ1-2, with D possibly being TRBD1 (5 bases). V lost 1 base, J lost 6 bases, and 7 bases lay in between. The CDR3 contains 12 residues. CDR1 SGHDT and CDR2 YYEEEE come from the germline V gene.